This TCR beta chain stems from a study of cytomegalovirus exposure and HLA in healthy donors. Overall study: Prior work identified 120 million or so unique TCR beta sequences in approximately 180 million T cells.

The PCR made use of 60 Vbeta and 13 Jbeta primers. Clones were sequenced by immunoSEQ multiplex PCR, and TCRdb holds only the in-frame ones, with some missing. Of some 150,000 clones listed, around 79% are singletons. Study-wide points: The analysis excluded some indistinguishable V segments, including TRBV6-2 and TRBV6-3.

The CDR3 spans 15 residues. Trimming cost V 0 bases and J 2 bases, with 10 bases left between them. Germline CDR1 is SGHRS and CDR2 is YFSETQ. This clone was seen once. Its antigen is not known. This chain joins TRBV5-1 and TRBJ2-3; D is unresolved. This TCR was sampled from a man aged 35 to 55 in good health and CMV-seronegative. Sequencing input: PBMCs. The CDR3 DNA reads TGCGCCAGCAGCTTGGGTACAGAGTACACAGATACGCAGTATTTT. It encodes CASSLGTEYTDTQYF. Filled out from reference TRBV5-1 and TRBJ2-3, the complete variable domain reads KAGVTQTPRYLIKTRGQQVTLSCSPISGHRSVSWYQQTPGQGLQFLFEYFSETQRNKGNFPGRFSGRQFSNSRSEMNVSTLELGDSALYLCASSLGTEYTDTQYFGPGTRLTVL.